The 21 T cell receptor beta chains given below trace back to one sample, sequenced in a study of Ad26.COV2.S vaccination and SARS-CoV-2 variants. The treatment was: 15 to 20 received Ad26.COV2.S at low or high dose, single or two shots; a few received placebo; per-sample allocation not given. All samples were drawn on day 63, counting from the first vaccine or placebo injection. The protocol was immunoSEQ multiplex PCR, while the TCRdb copy is restricted to in-frame clones and leaves out a portion. The data contain 350,000 to 500,000 clones, 85% to 90% of them singletons. This sample comprised peripheral blood, obtained in a trial of Ad26.COV2.S vaccine versus placebo. All receptors derive from a person between 18 and 60 years old who received the Ad26.COV2.S COVID-19 vaccine or a placebo.

This rearrangement joins TRBV7-9 to TRBJ1-2, with TRBD1 as a possible D gene (5 bases). The CDR3 runs to 16 residues. Between the trimmed V and J ends, which lost 0 bases and 3 bases, there was a span of 14 bases. CDR1 and CDR2 from the germline V gene are SEHNR and FQNEAQ (reference sequence). CDR3 protein: CASSLAGQGMDYGYTF. The CDR3 nucleotides read TGTGCCAGCAGCTTAGCGGGCCAGGGAATGGACTATGGCTACACCTTC.

The rearrangement uses TRBV2 and TRBJ1-2; D uncertain. The CDR3 is made up of 14 amino acids. CDR1 is SNHLY, CDR2 FYNNEI, per germline. The V end was cut by 2 bases, the J end by 3 bases, with 10 bases between. The CDR3 sequence is CASSERTVYYGYTF. Here the CDR3 DNA reads TGTGCCAGCAGTGAAAGGACGGTTTACTATGGCTACACCTTC.

The chain has TRBV11-2 and TRBJ2-3, with no clear D. Germline V CDR1 and CDR2: SGHAT, FQNNGV. Trimming removed 2 bases from V and 6 bases from J, with 6 bases in between. The CDR3 is 12 residues long. CDR3 in amino acids: CASSLSSDTQYF. The CDR3 DNA follows: TGTGCCAGCAGCTTATCGTCGGATACGCAGTATTTT.

This sequence joins TRBV6-5 and TRBJ2-3; D is unclear. Germline CDR1 reads MNHEY; CDR2 reads SVGAGI. The CDR3 is made up of 14 amino acids. V shed 4 bases and J shed 6 bases, with 14 bases lying between them. CDR3 amino acids: CASSSGWQKDTQYF. CDR3 sequence (DNA): TGTGCCAGCAGTTCCGGATGGCAGAAGGATACGCAGTATTTT.

This rearrangement joins TRBV18 to TRBJ1-2; 7 nucleotides line up with TRBD1. The J segment lost 8 bases and the V segment lost 2 bases, leaving 17 bases of the junction unmatched. The germline V gene has CDR1 KGHSH and CDR2 LQKENI. This CDR3 region has 17 residues. In nucleotides, the CDR3 is TGTGCCAGCTCACCAGAGATCGGGACAGCCTCTGGGGAGGGCTACACCTTC. It specifies CASSPEIGTASGEGYTF.

The CDR3 here is CASSLGTGTFFGANVLTF. DNA for the CDR3: TGCGCCAGCAGCTTGGGGACAGGGACATTCTTCGGGGCCAACGTCCTGACTTTC. This chain uses TRBV5-1 with TRBJ2-6, with 8 bases fitting TRBD1. Germline V gene sequence: CDR1 SGHRS, CDR2 YFSETQ. Trimming removed 0 bases from V and 4 bases from J; junction bases left unmatched: 9. The CDR3 loop spans 18 amino acids.

This clone was picked up one time. Here the CDR3 DNA reads TGTGCCAGCAGTGCGGTGGTGCAAGAGCAGTTCTTC. This translates into CASSAVVQEQFF. V is TRBV12-3 or TRBV12-4 and J is TRBJ2-1; D gene unclear. V was pared by 5 bases and J by 10 bases, with 12 bases between. The CDR3 spans 12 residues.

This chain uses TRBV5-8 with TRBJ1-2; D uncertain. The V end was cut by 0 bases, the J end by 8 bases, with 11 bases between. Germline V lookup: CDR1 SGHTS, CDR2 YDEGEE. CDR3 length: 13 amino acids. The CDR3 DNA is TGTGCCAGCAGCTTGGATCGACATAGAGGCTACACCTTC. As protein: CASSLDRHRGYTF.

By frequency in the sample, this clone is medium-sized. This sequence joins TRBV19 and TRBJ1-2; no reliable D call. The CDR3 runs to 12 residues. The V end lost 6 bases, the J end lost 4 bases, and 9 bases lay between the germline ends. Per germline, CDR1 LNHDA and CDR2 SQIVND (reference sequence). The CDR3 DNA is TGTGCCAGTAGAGACGGTATCTATGGCTACACCTTC. Its translation: CASRDGIYGYTF.

J is TRBJ2-1 and V is TRBV2; tentatively, D is TRBD2 (7 bases). The CDR3 runs 13 residues. Trimming pared 4 bases from V and 9 bases from J, leaving 13 bases between. Germline lookup yields CDR1 SNHLY and CDR2 FYNNEI. The CDR3 DNA reads TGTGCCAGCAGTGGGGAGGGGGTCACTGAGCAGTTCTTC. Amino acids: CASSGEGVTEQFF.

The chain links TRBV9 to TRBJ2-3, with 12 bases fitting TRBD2. This CDR3 spans 17 amino acids. Germline V CDR1 and CDR2: SGDLS, YYNGEE. V dropped 6 bases and J dropped 4; count of bases not matched to a gene: 12. CDR3 amino acids: CASTTDGASGGADTQYF. CDR3 bases: TGTGCCAGCACCACAGATGGGGCTAGCGGGGGGGCAGATACGCAGTATTTT.

The chain couples TRBV3-1 (or the pseudogene TRBV3-2) to TRBJ2-7, with a weak D call TRBD2 (5 bases). The CDR3 length is 15 residues. CDR1 is LGHDT and CDR2 is YNNKEL in the germline V gene (reference sequence). Trimming removed 4 bases from V and 0 bases from J, with 13 bases in between. CDR3 protein: CASSRNPGSSYEQYF. The CDR3 coding sequence is TGTGCCAGCAGCCGAAATCCGGGGTCCTCCTACGAGCAGTACTTC.

CDR3 residues: CASRNRDNYEQYF. The CDR3 DNA reads TGTGCCAGCAGAAACAGAGATAACTACGAGCAGTACTTC. V usage is TRBV6-6 and J usage is TRBJ2-7; D is ambiguous. Germline CDR1 reads MNHNY; CDR2 reads SVGAGI (reference sequence). Trimming pared 6 bases from V and 3 bases from J, leaving 12 bases between. CDR3 length equals 13 residues.

The chain is built from TRBV4-3 and TRBJ2-6; D may be TRBD1 (6 bases). Germline CDR1 is LGHNA and CDR2 is YSLEER. CDR3 length equals 16 residues. Trimming stripped 0 bases from V and 2 bases from J, with 8 bases between. CDR3 sequence (DNA): TGCGCCAGCAGCCAAGACGCAGGGGCTGGGGCCAACGTCCTGACTTTC. Translated: CASSQDAGAGANVLTF.

This sequence joins TRBV2 and TRBJ1-2, with a tentative D call TRBD1 (5 bases). CDR3 length equals 14 residues. V was clipped by 4 bases and J by 1 base, with 10 bases between them. CDR1 and CDR2 (germline): SNHLY, FYNNEI. CDR3 region: CASSVRGDNYGYTF. The CDR3 DNA reads as TGTGCCAGCAGTGTGAGGGGAGATAACTATGGCTACACCTTC.

This chain joins TRBV30 and TRBJ1-2; the match to TRBD1 covers 8 bases. The CDR3 is made up of 13 amino acids. Germline V CDR1 and CDR2: GTSNPN, SVGIG (reference sequence). With V trimmed by 3 bases and J by 7 bases, 7 bases remained unmatched. The DNA of the CDR3 is TGTGCCTGGAGGGGGGGACAGGCGTCTGGCTACACCTTC. Its translation: CAWRGGQASGYTF.

The rearrangement joins TRBV19 to TRBJ2-1; D possibly corresponds to TRBD2 (5 bases). The CDR3 sequence is 12 residues long. V shed 1 base and J shed 7 bases, with 5 bases lying between them. Per the germline V gene, CDR1 is LNHDA and CDR2 is SQIVND (reference sequence). The CDR3 coding sequence is TGTGCCAGTAGTATAGCGGGGAATGAGCAGTTCTTC. Encoded protein: CASSIAGNEQFF.

Details on this clone: A much larger clone lies a single base off, so this may be a read error. The genes are TRBV6-1 and TRBJ2-5; 12 nucleotides line up with TRBD2. This CDR3 comprises 15 residues. Germline CDR1 and CDR2: MNHNS and SASEGT. V gave up 2 bases and J gave up 4 bases; unmatched junction bases: 2. The CDR3 loop reads CASSELAGGPETQYF. The CDR3 DNA is TGTGCCAGCAGTGAACTAGCGGGGGGGCCAGAGACCCAGTACTTC.

The chain uses TRBV2 and TRBJ2-5; possible D gene TRBD1, 6 bases. Per germline, CDR1 SNHLY and CDR2 FYNNEI. CDR3 length: 14 residues. V was pared by 4 bases and J by 4 bases, with 13 bases between. The CDR3 DNA reads as TGTGCCAGCAGTGCCGACAGGAACCGAGAGACCCAGTACTTC. This codes for CASSADRNRETQYF. Looking up the rest from reference TRBV2 and TRBJ2-5 gives the full variable domain: EPEVTQTPSHQVTQMGQEVILRCVPISNHLYFYWYRQILGQKVEFLVSFYNNEISEKSEIFDDQFSVERPDGSNFTLKIRSTKLEDSAMYFCASSADRNRETQYFGPGTRLLVL.

This clone was seen just once. This sequence joins TRBV5-1 and TRBJ2-3; maybe TRBD2 (5 bases). Germline CDR1 is SGHRS and CDR2 is YFSETQ. The length of the CDR3 is 13 residues. V lost 1 base and J 5 bases, leaving 8 bases between the germline ends. The CDR3 loop reads CASSLYRGDTQYF. The CDR3 DNA reads as TGCGCCAGCAGCTTGTACCGGGGAGATACGCAGTATTTT.

The chain carries TRBV7-3 and TRBJ2-3, with a possible D match to TRBD2 (6 bases). CDR1 SGHTA and CDR2 FQGTGA come from the germline V gene. The CDR3 covers 13 residues. The V end was cut by 5 bases, the J end by 2 bases, with 8 bases between. The CDR3 DNA reads TGTGCCAGCAGCCCGGACTACACAGATACGCAGTATTTT. Translated, it gives CASSPDYTDTQYF.